This entry lists 10 T cell receptor beta chains sequenced from one sample in a study of T cell changes during pregnancy in multiple sclerosis. The table came from immunoSEQ multiplex PCR; TCRdb's copy has only in-frame clones and leaves some out. Of 60,000 to 70,000 clones listed, around 91% are singletons. Sample: peripheral blood, taken in the third trimester of pregnancy. These receptors all come from a female donor in good health, enrolled as a control in a pregnancy study.

For this clone: At one of its ends the junction is not consistent with the germline gene, which may arise from a read error. The gene calls are TRBV7-8 and TRBJ2-7; 11 nucleotides line up with TRBD2. Germline V gene lookup returns CDR1 SGHVS and CDR2 FQNEAQ. This CDR3 spans 18 amino acids. The CDR3 coding sequence is TGTGCCAGCACCTTAACTAGCGGGAGTGAAGTTATAGTCTACGAGCAGTACTTC. It is translated as CASTLTSGSEVIVYEQYF.

This chain uses TRBV10-1 with TRBJ2-1; D possibly corresponds to TRBD2 (6 bases). V was shortened by 4 bases and J by 7 bases, with 17 bases between the two germline ends. This CDR3 has 15 amino acids. CDR1 and CDR2 (germline): WNHNN, SYGVQD (reference sequence). CDR3 coding DNA: TGCGCCAGCAGTGCGGGGGATACTCCTGGGAATGAGCAGTTCTTC. Amino acid sequence: CASSAGDTPGNEQFF.

CDR3 loop: CASSDGTENLKLSNQPQHF. Written as DNA, the CDR3 is TGTGCCAGCAGTGATGGGACAGAGAACCTTAAGCTCAGCAATCAGCCCCAGCATTTT. The V gene is TRBV2, the J gene TRBJ1-5, with 7 nucleotides matching TRBD1. The junction had 15 bases not matched to a gene; V was cut back by 3 bases and J by 1 base. The CDR3 has 19 residues. Germline-derived CDR1 and CDR2 are SNHLY and FYNNEI.

The gene calls are TRBV5-1 and TRBJ1-2; possible D gene TRBD1, 6 bases. V gave up 2 bases and J gave up 4 bases, with 21 bases separating them. This CDR3 is built from 17 residues. Germline CDR1 and CDR2: SGHRS and YFSETQ. CDR3 sequence reads: CASSFGTTGRIGYGYTF. CDR3 in DNA: TGCGCCAGCAGCTTTGGGACAACGGGTAGGATTGGCTATGGCTACACCTTC.

The chain links TRBV6-1 to TRBJ2-7; possibly TRBD2 for D (5 bases). This CDR3 has 15 residues. The germline V and J ends were trimmed by 1 base and 1 base, with 11 bases remaining between them. The germline V gene has CDR1 MNHNS and CDR2 SASEGT. The CDR3 sequence: CASSEGVALSYEQYF. CDR3 sequence (DNA): TGTGCCAGCAGTGAAGGAGTAGCGCTGTCCTACGAGCAGTACTTC.

This chain connects TRBV6-1 to TRBJ1-5, with D possibly TRBD1 on 6 matching bases. Trimming removed 4 bases at V and 2 bases at J, with 6 bases between. Per germline, CDR1 MNHNS and CDR2 SASEGT. The CDR3 has 13 amino acids. CDR3 region: CASSGTGNQPQHF. DNA of the CDR3: TGTGCCAGCAGTGGGACAGGCAATCAGCCCCAGCATTTT.

The rearrangement joins TRBV10-1 to TRBJ1-1; 9 positions match TRBD1. Trimming removed 4 bases from V and 0 bases from J; junction bases left unmatched: 9. The CDR3 length is 17 residues. CDR1 WNHNN and CDR2 SYGVQD come from the germline V gene (reference sequence). CDR3 in DNA: TGCGCCAGCAGTGCCCGAAGGGACAGGGCAATGAACACTGAAGCTTTCTTT. Protein: CASSARRDRAMNTEAFF.

The genes are TRBV5-1 and TRBJ2-5; 7 nucleotides align to TRBD2. Germline loops: CDR1 SGHRS, CDR2 YFSETQ. The CDR3 totals 14 residues. With 4 bases clipped from V and 5 bases from J, the junction kept 8 bases outside the gene matches. CDR3 DNA: TGCGCCAGCAGCCCGAATGACGGGGGGGAGACCCAGTACTTC. Its protein is CASSPNDGGETQYF.

The V gene is TRBV11-2, the J gene TRBJ2-7; 10 positions match TRBD2. Looked up from germline, CDR1 is SGHAT and CDR2 is FQNNGV. The CDR3 is 14 residues long. Losses at the gene ends were 5 bases for V and 4 bases for J; bases not matched to a gene: 5. CDR3 amino acids: CASSSGRAGYEQYF. CDR3 in DNA: TGTGCCAGCAGCAGCGGGAGGGCCGGGTACGAGCAGTACTTC.

This chain uses TRBV10-2 with TRBJ1-5; a possible D gene is TRBD1 (6 bases). CDR3 length: 15 residues. Germline V lookup: CDR1 WSHSY, CDR2 SAAADI. V was trimmed by 3 bases and J by 2 bases, leaving 11 bases between them. The CDR3: CASSERAGGNQPQHF. The CDR3 region has the DNA TGCGCCAGCAGTGAAAGGGCAGGGGGCAATCAGCCCCAGCATTTT.